The TCR beta chain under discussion was sequenced for a study of technical replicates of blood from a few donors. Data came from immunoSEQ multiplex PCR; TCRdb stores just in-frame clones and leaves some out. The sample has around 64,000 clones; 93% are singletons. This clonotype was obtained from a human donor in good health. Some clones in this sample may be carry-over from other donors' samples. Sequencing input: PBMCs.

The CDR3 coding sequence is TGCGCCAGCAGCGGGGGACTAGCCGAGACCCAGTACTTC. It encodes CASSGGLAETQYF. The chain combines TRBV5-1 with TRBJ2-5, with 9 bases matching TRBD2. The CDR3 runs to 13 residues. CDR1 and CDR2 (germline): SGHRS, YFSETQ. V lost 4 bases and J lost 5; bases outside the gene matches: 3.